This T cell receptor beta chain appears in the sequencing data of a study of shared clonotypes between healthy human individuals. This clone has a single count. Antigen: not known. Additional DNA sequences in this sample encode the identical CDR3. Study-level results: Clonotypes that were shared across four donors made up roughly 5% of naive CD4 clonotypes.

Naive-designated CD8 cells lacked CD45RO, were positively enriched for CCR7, and omitted terminally differentiated effector memory CD45RA+ cells. Clones were read by immunoSEQ multiplex PCR, and TCRdb kept only the in-frame ones, dropping some. Of 760,000 or so clones listed, roughly 96% are singletons. V was clipped by 4 bases and J by 3 bases; unmatched bases: 5. Germline V lookup: CDR1 SGHRS, CDR2 YFSETQ. The length of the CDR3 is 14 residues. Sequenced: naive CD8+ T cells sorted from blood. The rearrangement uses TRBV5-1 and TRBJ2-7; 9 nucleotides match TRBD1. This receptor was taken from a man aged 25 to 45 in good health. CDR3 region: CASSAGTGNYEQYF. In nucleotides, the CDR3 is TGCGCCAGCAGCGCTGGGACAGGGAACTACGAGCAGTACTTC.